These T cell receptor beta chains were read from a single sample in a study of T cells in Graves' hyperthyroidism and ophthalmopathy. Via MiXCR, TCRdb re-called the multiplex PCR reads, giving one row per CDR3 protein. This sample carries 500,000 to 750,000 distinct CDR3 sequences, approximately 15% of them seen once, and the ten largest clones take roughly 7%. Material for sequencing was blood. These receptors came from a woman aged 18-29 years with Graves' ophthalmopathy. CDR3s include the opening cysteine and the closing phenylalanine or tryptophan. D genes are given only for firm matches. Clone size, where shown, is once, few, many, or a class for clones that have expanded.

V	J	size	D	CDR3	DNA
TRBV29-1	TRBJ2-1	few	TRBD1	CSVTGQLDNEQFF	TGCAGCGTTACGGGACAGTTGGACAATGAGCAGTTCTTC
TRBV18	TRBJ2-3	many	TRBD2	CASSPGTSGADTQYF	TGTGCCAGCTCACCCGGGACTAGCGGGGCAGATACGCAGTATTTT
TRBV5-6	TRBJ2-3	.	.	CASSMGLDTQYF	TGTGCCAGCAGCATGGGACTGGATACGCAGTATTTT
TRBV6-1	TRBJ2-1	few	TRBD2	CASIGVAGEGNNEQFF	TGTGCCAGCATCGGAGTAGCGGGAGAAGGTAACAATGAGCAGTTCTTC
TRBV19	TRBJ2-2	many	.	CASSIRGTGELFF	TGTGCCAGCAGTATTCGGGGGACCGGGGAGCTGTTTTTT
TRBV6-2/TRBV6-3	TRBJ2-7	.	TRBD1	CASSFDRGRQGEQYF	TGTGCCAGCAGTTTCGACAGGGGGCGGCAGGGGGAGCAGTACTTC
TRBV3-1	TRBJ2-1	many	TRBD2	CASSLSGIHSGSEQFF	TGTGCCAGCAGCCTTAGCGGGATCCACTCGGGTAGTGAGCAGTTCTTC
TRBV7-3	TRBJ2-2	.	TRBD2	CASSSPGLAGGLRNTGELFF	TGTGCCAGCAGCTCGCCGGGACTAGCGGGAGGGCTGAGGAACACCGGGGAGCTGTTTTTT
TRBV28	TRBJ2-4	many	TRBD2	CASSFIAGVGNIQYF	TGTGCCAGCAGTTTTATAGCGGGAGTCGGAAACATTCAGTACTTC
TRBV20-1	TRBJ1-2	many	TRBD1	CSARPVDDRGDYGYTF	TGCAGTGCTAGACCCGTTGATGACAGGGGAGACTATGGCTACACCTTC
TRBV4-1	TRBJ2-5	few	.	CASSQHPQGVADMQETQYF	TGCGCCAGCAGCCAACACCCCCAAGGGGTAGCGGACATGCAAGAGACCCAGTACTTC
TRBV29-1	TRBJ2-7	.	.	CSVEHPGAYEQYF	TGCAGCGTTGAGCACCCTGGGGCCTACGAGCAGTACTTC
TRBV7-6	TRBJ2-1	many	TRBD2	CASALAGGGEQFF	TGTGCCAGCGCGCTAGCGGGAGGTGGGGAGCAGTTCTTC
TRBV5-1	TRBJ1-2	many	.	CASSQISGLYGYTF	TGCGCCAGCAGCCAAATCTCGGGACTCTATGGCTACACCTTC
TRBV20-1	TRBJ2-1	.	TRBD2	CSADPGLNSYEQFF	TGCAGTGCTGATCCGGGACTAAACTCCTACGAGCAGTTCTTC
TRBV9	TRBJ1-6	.	.	CASSVDARGSYNSPLHF	TGTGCCAGCAGCGTAGATGCCAGAGGTTCCTATAATTCACCCCTCCACTTT
TRBV13	TRBJ2-2	many	.	CASSTRPGNTGELFF	TGTGCCAGCAGCACCCGTCCAGGAAACACCGGGGAGCTGTTTTTT
TRBV20-1	TRBJ2-1	.	.	CSESTPGLPITYNEQFF	TGCAGCGAAAGTACCCCGGGACTTCCTATCACCTACAATGAGCAGTTCTTC